Below are 22 T cell receptor beta chains sequenced from a single sample in a study of radiotherapy plus CTLA-4 blockade in lung cancer. The data were produced by immunoSEQ multiplex PCR, yet TCRdb's version contains in-frame clones alone and is incomplete. This sample has about 30,000 clones; 79% occur once, and the top ten carry around 15%. Sequencing used peripheral blood, obtained from a patient treated with radiotherapy plus ipilimumab. Receptor source: a human donor with non-small cell lung cancer that progressed on radiotherapy plus ipilimumab.

This clone is a singleton in its sample. The gene calls are TRBV29-1 and TRBJ1-5, with a weak D call TRBD1 (6 bases). The CDR3 is made up of 13 amino acids. Germline CDR1 SQVTM, CDR2 ANQGSEA. Trimming stripped 7 bases from V and 6 bases from J, with 16 bases between. The chain's CDR3 is CSASQGRSQPQHF. CDR3 bases: TGCAGCGCCTCACAGGGCCGGAGTCAGCCCCAGCATTTT.

This chain connects TRBV5-6 to TRBJ1-4, with D possibly matching TRBD1 (5 bases). CDR3 length: 15 residues. The germline V gene has CDR1 SGHDT and CDR2 YYEEEE. Trimming removed 0 bases at V and 10 bases at J, with 16 bases between. CDR3 DNA sequence: TGTGCCAGCAGCTTGGGAAGCCCCCTTAGGGGAAAACTGTTTTTT. Translation gives CASSLGSPLRGKLFF.

The table lists this clone with a count of one. The V gene is TRBV27, the J gene TRBJ2-3, with 9 bases fitting TRBD2. Germline V gene data show CDR1 as MNHEY and CDR2 as SMNVEV (reference sequence). With V trimmed by 7 bases and J by 1 base, 9 bases remained unmatched. This CDR3 spans 16 amino acids. Here the CDR3 DNA reads TGTGCCAGCAACCCCAGCGGGAGGTGGGGCACAGATACGCAGTATTTT. It codes for CASNPSGRWGTDTQYF.

The rearrangement joins TRBV5-1 to TRBJ1-2, with unresolved D. CDR3 length: 12 residues. V was cut by 0 bases and J by 4 bases, with 4 bases left in between. Germline V CDR1 and CDR2: SGHRS, YFSETQ. CDR3 loop: CASSLDAYGYTF. The DNA for the CDR3 is TGCGCCAGCAGCTTGGATGCCTATGGCTACACCTTC. The full variable domain, completed using reference TRBV5-1 and TRBJ1-2, is KAGVTQTPRYLIKTRGQQVTLSCSPISGHRSVSWYQQTPGQGLQFLFEYFSETQRNKGNFPGRFSGRQFSNSRSEMNVSTLELGDSALYLCASSLDAYGYTFGSGTRLTVV.

This clone was found once. The gene calls are TRBV6-5 and TRBJ2-7; 10 bases agree with TRBD2. The CDR3 covers 14 residues. Germline assignment: CDR1 MNHEY and CDR2 SVGAGI. With V trimmed by 6 bases and J by 6 bases, 8 bases remained unmatched. CDR3: CASSPASGSGEQYF. The CDR3, as DNA: TGTGCCAGCAGCCCAGCTAGCGGGAGTGGCGAGCAGTACTTC.

The V call is TRBV7-2, the J call TRBJ2-2; no clear D gene. Trimming shortened V by 5 bases and J by 4 bases, and 14 bases separated the two germline ends. The CDR3 spans 15 residues. The germline V gene encodes CDR1 SGHTA and CDR2 FQGNSA. The CDR3 spells CASSPPGPFTGELFF. The CDR3 nucleotides read TGTGCCAGCAGCCCCCCGGGCCCCTTCACCGGGGAGCTGTTTTTT.

The J gene is TRBJ2-1, the V gene TRBV27, with D possibly matching TRBD1 (6 bases). The CDR3 is 15 residues long. In germline, CDR1 is MNHEY, CDR2 SMNVEV (reference sequence). V lost 7 bases and J lost 0, with 13 bases in between. The CDR3 nucleotides are TGTGCCAGCACCTTTGGGGGCAGCTCCTACAATGAGCAGTTCTTC. Its protein product is CASTFGGSSYNEQFF.

CDR3 in DNA: TGTGCCAGCAGCCTCGGACTAGCTGAGCAGTTCTTC. Translated, it gives CASSLGLAEQFF. The chain has TRBV7-9 and TRBJ2-1; 8 bases agree with TRBD2. The germline V gene has CDR1 SEHNR and CDR2 FQNEAQ (reference sequence). This CDR3 region has 12 residues. Trimming at V came to 5 bases and at J to 9 bases, leaving 3 bases not matched to a gene.

This clone was picked up a small number of times. The chain employs TRBV4-3 and TRBJ1-1, with D unclear. The CDR3 is 13 residues long. Looked up from germline, CDR1 is LGHNA and CDR2 is YSLEER. V lost 3 bases, J lost 7 bases, and 12 bases lay in between. CDR3 coding DNA: TGCGCCAGCAGCCAGGATATGGACGGTGAAGCTTTCTTT. Residues: CASSQDMDGEAFF.

V usage is TRBV29-1 and J usage is TRBJ1-2; D gene ambiguous. The CDR3 runs to 13 residues. The germline V gene encodes CDR1 SQVTM and CDR2 ANQGSEA. V was shortened by 6 bases and J by 6 bases, with 17 bases between the two germline ends. In DNA, the CDR3 is TGCAGCGTGTCCCCCCGGGCCCTACATGGCTACACCTTC. Protein product: CSVSPRALHGYTF.

J is TRBJ1-3 and V is TRBV5-6; 10 bases align to TRBD1. The CDR3 totals 18 residues. CDR1 SGHDT and CDR2 YYEEEE come from the germline V gene. With V trimmed by 4 bases and J by 0 bases, 10 bases remained unmatched. CDR3 in amino acids: CASSPQGQGLYSGNTIYF. In nucleotides, the CDR3 is TGTGCCAGCAGCCCCCAGGGACAGGGGTTATACTCTGGAAACACCATATATTTT.

The chain couples TRBV6-6 to TRBJ2-2; 7 bases match TRBD2. Germline V gene lookup returns CDR1 MNHNY and CDR2 SVGAGI (reference sequence). The CDR3 extends over 15 amino acids. Unmatched junction bases numbered 9, after V lost 6 bases and J lost 5 bases. The CDR3 DNA is TGTGCCAGCAGACAGCTAGCGGAGGGAACCGGGGAGCTGTTTTTT. Its protein is CASRQLAEGTGELFF.

The chain uses TRBV11-2 and TRBJ2-1; D gene unclear. Trimming took 5 bases from V and 7 from J, leaving 12 bases between them. The CDR3 runs to 13 residues. Germline assignment: CDR1 SGHAT and CDR2 FQNNGV. CDR3 in amino acids: CASSARLGNEQFF. In DNA form, the CDR3 reads TGTGCCAGCAGCGCCCGCCTGGGGAATGAGCAGTTCTTC.

The V and J genes are TRBV28 and TRBJ1-5; no reliable D call. V lost 0 bases and J lost 5, with 11 bases in between. CDR3 length: 15 amino acids. The germline V gene encodes CDR1 MDHEN and CDR2 SYDVKM. Here the CDR3 reads CASSLWTTNYQPQHF. DNA of the CDR3: TGTGCCAGCAGTTTATGGACCACTAATTATCAGCCCCAGCATTTT.

This rearrangement joins TRBV28 to TRBJ1-5, with TRBD1 matching over 8 bases. The CDR3 contains 14 residues. Germline assignment: CDR1 MDHEN and CDR2 SYDVKM. V shed 6 bases and J 4 bases; nucleotides not matched to a gene: 5. The chain's CDR3 is CASRTGEENQPQHF. The CDR3 nucleotides read TGTGCCAGCAGGACAGGGGAGGAAAATCAGCCCCAGCATTTT.

The chain recombines TRBV6-6 with TRBJ2-1; D may correspond to TRBD1 or TRBD2 (5 bases each). Germline assignment: CDR1 MNHNY and CDR2 SVGAGI (reference sequence). The CDR3 loop spans 12 amino acids. V lost 2 bases and J 7 bases, leaving 6 bases between the germline ends. DNA for the CDR3: TGTGCCAGCAGTTACGGGGGAAATGAGCAGTTCTTC. Its translation: CASSYGGNEQFF.

The J gene is TRBJ1-1, the V gene TRBV5-1; unclear D gene. The germline V gene encodes CDR1 SGHRS and CDR2 YFSETQ. This CDR3 has 13 amino acids. Deletions cut 4 bases from V and 3 bases from J, with 10 bases between. CDR3 residues: CASSPDGYTEAFF. CDR3 nucleotides: TGCGCCAGCAGCCCTGACGGGTACACTGAAGCTTTCTTT.

This chain joins TRBV15 and TRBJ2-3; 12 bases fit TRBD2. V was pared by 4 bases and J by 2 bases, with 4 bases of the junction left unmatched. CDR3 length equals 16 residues. Per germline, CDR1 LNHNV and CDR2 YYDKDF (reference sequence). CDR3 loop: CATSISSGRATDTQYF. CDR3 coding DNA: TGTGCCACCAGCATTTCTAGCGGGAGGGCCACAGATACGCAGTATTTT.

The chain links TRBV5-1 to TRBJ2-2; TRBD2 is a possible D gene (6 bases). V was pared by 1 base and J by 3 bases, with 16 bases between. Germline V gene data show CDR1 as SGHRS and CDR2 as YFSETQ. The CDR3 contains 17 residues. This chain's CDR3 is CASSLMGGLEDTGELFF. In DNA, the CDR3 is TGCGCCAGCAGCTTGATGGGGGGTTTAGAGGACACCGGGGAGCTGTTTTTT.

The V and J genes are TRBV4-3 and TRBJ1-2; D possibly corresponds to TRBD1 (6 bases). The CDR3 spans 16 residues. V was shortened by 0 bases and J by 1 base, with 12 bases between the two germline ends. Per the germline V gene, CDR1 is LGHNA and CDR2 is YSLEER. CDR3 in amino acids: CASSQDGGPINYGYTF. The CDR3 DNA sequence: TGCGCCAGCAGCCAAGATGGGGGGCCGATTAACTATGGCTACACCTTC.

The gene calls are TRBV6-1 and TRBJ2-7; either TRBD1 or TRBD2 may fit D (5 bases each). Deletions cut 2 bases from V and 3 bases from J, with 11 bases between. Germline-derived CDR1 and CDR2 are MNHNS and SASEGT. The CDR3 is 14 amino acids. This CDR3 is CASSEHRGDYEQYF. The CDR3 DNA reads TGTGCCAGCAGTGAACACCGAGGGGACTACGAGCAGTACTTC.

This clone came up a few times. The chain has TRBV7-8 and TRBJ1-5; D not certain. The CDR3 spans 14 residues. Germline CDR1 is SGHVS and CDR2 is FQNEAQ. The germline V and J ends were trimmed by 1 base and 4 bases, with 8 bases remaining between them. CDR3 coding DNA: TGTGCCAGCAGCTTAGACGCCGGGAATCAGCCCCAGCATTTT. This encodes CASSLDAGNQPQHF.